Listed below are T cell receptor beta chains from one sample, sequenced in a study of PD-1 blockade in classical Hodgkin lymphoma. Assay: immunoSEQ multiplex PCR; the TCRdb copy retains only in-frame clones and omits some. The sample carries fewer than 95,000 clones, 83% recorded once. The sample was peripheral blood mononuclear cells (PBMCs), taken before the fourth cycle of nivolumab. All receptors derive from a human donor with classical Hodgkin lymphoma. Each CDR3 is given without its conserved first and last residue.

>TRBV6-1
ASSELRTGAETQY
>TRBV28
ATTKVTGGYT
>TRBV2
ASSERGSTDTQY
>TRBV5-6
ASSLGLAGQETQY
>TRBV5-1
ASSFGGIETQY
>TRBV7-2
ASSRDPPALGELF
>TRBV5-1
ASRSRPDYEQY
>TRBV6-1
ASSDFHGTGPHGYT
>TRBV9
ASSVATGGEVWTEAF
>TRBV30
AWSVQRGMNYGYT
>TRBV4-2
ASSQDRVIYGYT
>TRBV5-6
ASSLTPGLAFYNEQF
>TRBV6-5
ASTASAAGEQY
>TRBV14
ASSQAAGGELF
>TRBV10-2
ASGGADTQY
>TRBV7-2
ASSLALSMNTEAF
>TRBV5-4
ASSLGDGDYGYT
>TRBV14
ASSQDLNTEAF
>TRBV29-1
SVEGYGNTGELF
>TRBV2
ASSETTGPPEAF
>TRBV19
ASSHRDPVSPQH
>TRBV7-9
ASSLAGPPFGYT
>TRBV28
ASSLVGAQSHIQY
>TRBV6-1
ASHQNTYEQY
>TRBV19
ASSMEARTYRNTIY
>TRBV9
ASTLRDVSYEQY
>TRBV18
ASSPEGPGQYGYT
>TRBV4-1
ASSFRDGLISGANVLT
>TRBV11-2
ASSGSVDNTGELF
>TRBV4-3
ASSFTGAREAF
>TRBV2
ASNEGFRGTEAF
>TRBV28
ASRGTGELF
>TRBV6-5
ASATRRGYEQY
>TRBV10-3
AIRDSGGSYNEQF
>TRBV29-1
SVRDRGLEQY
>TRBV19
ASSGEGSGAYNEQF
>TRBV11-1
ASSFSPAGGRDEQY
>TRBV27
ASSFGIGDTQY
>TRBV28
ASSNALRESLGNEQF
>TRBV5-6
ASSLGGTGREKLF
>TRBV5-1
ATGTGTGAETQY
>TRBV29-1
SVEVTGSREKLF